These T cell receptor beta chains were read from a single sample in a study of blood T cell repertoires in COVID-19. Generated by immunoSEQ multiplex PCR, the TCRdb table keeps only in-frame clones and is missing some. The sample lists 150,000 to 200,000 clones, around 78% seen once, with under 3.5% in the top ten. The sequencing input was peripheral blood. All receptors come from a woman aged 80 or over with active or convalescent COVID-19. Each CDR3 is given with its conserved first and last residue. The order of the fields is CDR3 DNA, CDR3 protein, clone size, V gene, D gene, J gene, CDR3 length. D genes are given only for firm matches. Size is omitted from some rows. Given values are once, few, many or a class for expanded clones.

DNA: TGTGCCAGCAGCGCACAGCAACCTGGGGCCAACGTCCTGACTTTC
CDR3: CASSAQQPGANVLTF
size: NA
V: TRBV2
D: NA
J: TRBJ2-6
length: 15

DNA: TGCAGCGTTGAAAGAGGGGGAGGGGTATTCAATGGCTACACCTTC
CDR3: CSVERGGGVFNGYTF
size: few
V: TRBV29-1
D: NA
J: TRBJ1-2
length: 15

DNA: TGCGCCAGCAGCTTGGTTGGGACTTCAACGGGTAATTCACCCCTCCACTTT
CDR3: CASSLVGTSTGNSPLHF
size: NA
V: TRBV5-1
D: NA
J: TRBJ1-6
length: 17

DNA: TGCAGCGTTGAAAGACAGAAAAACACTGAAGCTTTCTTT
CDR3: CSVERQKNTEAFF
size: NA
V: TRBV29-1
D: NA
J: TRBJ1-1
length: 13

DNA: TGTGCCAGTAGCCACAGGATCACAGATACGCAGTATTTT
CDR3: CASSHRITDTQYF
size: NA
V: TRBV19
D: NA
J: TRBJ2-3
length: 13

DNA: TGTGCCAGCAGTTTAGGGAGGGGTGGCAATCAGCCCCAGCATTTT
CDR3: CASSLGRGGNQPQHF
size: NA
V: TRBV27
D: NA
J: TRBJ1-5
length: 15

DNA: TGTGCCAGTAGCCAGGGACAGCTAAATGAAAAACTGTTTTTT
CDR3: CASSQGQLNEKLFF
size: few
V: TRBV19
D: TRBD1
J: TRBJ1-4
length: 14

DNA: TGTGCCAGCAGTAAAACAGGGGGTACTGGAAACACCATATATTTT
CDR3: CASSKTGGTGNTIYF
size: NA
V: TRBV6-5
D: TRBD1
J: TRBJ1-3
length: 15

DNA: TGTGCCAGCAGCGGGGGGGACCGAGAGACCCAGTACTTC
CDR3: CASSGGDRETQYF
size: NA
V: TRBV28
D: TRBD2
J: TRBJ2-5
length: 13

DNA: TGTGCCAGCAGTTCGGGACAGGGAATCGGAATGGACTATGGCTACACCTTC
CDR3: CASSSGQGIGMDYGYTF
size: NA
V: TRBV28
D: TRBD1
J: TRBJ1-2
length: 17

DNA: TGCGCCAGCAGCCCAACAGGGGTAGGCTCTGGAAACACCATATATTTT
CDR3: CASSPTGVGSGNTIYF
size: few
V: TRBV5-1
D: TRBD1
J: TRBJ1-3
length: 16

DNA: TGTGCCATCAGTGACAACCACCGGGACAGGAACTACGAGCAGTACTTC
CDR3: CAISDNHRDRNYEQYF
size: NA
V: TRBV10-3
D: TRBD1
J: TRBJ2-7
length: 16

DNA: TGTGCCAGCAGCGTAGAGGACAGGGGGCTTGAAGAGACCCAGTACTTC
CDR3: CASSVEDRGLEETQYF
size: NA
V: TRBV9
D: TRBD1
J: TRBJ2-5
length: 16

DNA: TGTGCCAGCAGCTTAGTTCTAGCCAATGAGCAGTTCTTC
CDR3: CASSLVLANEQFF
size: many
V: TRBV7-9
D: NA
J: TRBJ2-1
length: 13

DNA: TGTGCCACCAGTCATACAGATCAAGAGACCCAGTACTTC
CDR3: CATSHTDQETQYF
size: NA
V: TRBV24-1
D: NA
J: TRBJ2-5
length: 13

DNA: TGTGCCAGCAGTACTGACGGGACTGAAGCTTTCTTT
CDR3: CASSTDGTEAFF
size: many
V: TRBV6-2/TRBV6-3
D: NA
J: TRBJ1-1
length: 12